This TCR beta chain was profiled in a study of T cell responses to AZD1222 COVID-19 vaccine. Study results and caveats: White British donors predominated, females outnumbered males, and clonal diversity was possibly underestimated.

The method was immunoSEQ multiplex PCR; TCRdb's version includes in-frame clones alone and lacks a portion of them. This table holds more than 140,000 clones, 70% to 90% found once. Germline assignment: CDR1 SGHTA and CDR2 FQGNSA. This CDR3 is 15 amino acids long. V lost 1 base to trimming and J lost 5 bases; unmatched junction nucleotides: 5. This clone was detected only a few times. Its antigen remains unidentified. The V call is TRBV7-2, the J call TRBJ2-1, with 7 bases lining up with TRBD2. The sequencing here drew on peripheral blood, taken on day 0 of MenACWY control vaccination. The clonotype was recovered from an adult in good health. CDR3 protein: CASSLGASGDNEQFF. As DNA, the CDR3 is TGTGCCAGCAGCTTAGGGGCTAGCGGAGACAATGAGCAGTTCTTC. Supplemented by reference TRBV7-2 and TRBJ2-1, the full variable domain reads GAGVSQSPSNKVTEKGKDVELRCDPISGHTALYWYRQSLGQGLEFLIYFQGNSAPDKSGLPSDRFSAERTGGSVSTLTIQRTQQEDSAVYLCASSLGASGDNEQFFGPGTRLTVL.